This paragraph covers one T cell receptor beta chain sequence. These data originate in a study of blood T cell repertoires in COVID-19. Looking at the study overall: Donors in the United States, Italy and Spain gave samples during acute or convalescent COVID-19. PBMCs, B-cell-depleted T cells, or T cells were the source of the cDNA or gDNA that made up the material.

The authors' processing: Amplifying reference gene primers gave estimates of nucleated cell counts. Repertoires were generated with immunoSEQ multiplex PCR, while TCRdb's copy carries only in-frame clones and drops some. That table supplies the V and J calls and clone size; D and trimming were determined from the DNA. The sample shows 150,000 to 200,000 clones, 87% of them seen only once. The CDR3 consists of 17 residues. V lost 2 bases and J lost 5, with 21 bases in between. Per the germline V gene, CDR1 is KGHSH and CDR2 is LQKENI. This chain joins TRBV18 and TRBJ2-5, with D perhaps TRBD1 (6 bases). This TCR derives from a woman aged 60 to 75 who had recovered from COVID-19. Sequenced material: peripheral blood. This chain's CDR3 is CASSPFEQGAGRETQYF. In DNA, the CDR3 is TGTGCCAGCTCACCATTCGAACAGGGAGCAGGGCGGGAGACCCAGTACTTC.